The next 14 T cell receptor beta chains were all read from a single sample in a study of control samples from healthy donors and cancer patients (dated by TCRdb to the early 2020s). Library preparation was by the immunoSEQ multiplex PCR assay. Held by TCRdb, this immuneACCESS table contains in-frame sequences only and omits some clones. Under half of the omission traces to an unresolved V gene where checked; the cause of the rest is unknown. The sample records approximately 140,000 clones, over 85% of which are singletons. The ten largest clones represent approximately 8% of the sample. The sequencing sample was made of PBMCs. All receptors come from a man aged 50 to 60 with head and neck cancer.

The rearrangement joins TRBV9 to TRBJ2-2; D is unresolved. Germline V gives CDR1 SGDLS, CDR2 YYNGEE. The CDR3 has 16 amino acids. V shed 0 bases and J shed 0 bases, with 9 bases lying between them. The CDR3 region has the DNA TGTGCCAGCAGCGTAGAACCGACCCCGAACACCGGGGAGCTGTTTTTT. It encodes CASSVEPTPNTGELFF.

This clone was seen many times. The chain recombines TRBV6-6 with TRBJ2-7; possibly TRBD2 for D (5 bases). V was cut by 0 bases and J by 7 bases, with 16 bases left in between. Germline V CDR1 and CDR2: MNHNY, SVGAGI (reference sequence). The CDR3 runs to 15 residues. The CDR3 DNA reads TGTGCCAGCAGTTACTCTAATCGACAATCGGGGGAGCAGTACTTC. Translation gives CASSYSNRQSGEQYF.

This chain joins TRBV27 and TRBJ2-3; D remains unclear. CDR1 is MNHEY and CDR2 is SMNVEV in the germline V gene (reference sequence). The CDR3 spans 14 residues. Trimming shortened V by 3 bases and J by 3 bases, and 10 bases separated the two germline ends. The DNA of the CDR3 is TGTGCCAGCAGTTTTAGGAGTGGGACAGATACGCAGTATTTT. Translation gives CASSFRSGTDTQYF.

The chain recombines TRBV11-2 with TRBJ2-1; D not certain. The CDR3 is made up of 12 amino acids. V was shortened by 5 bases and J by 13 bases, with 15 bases between the two germline ends. In germline, CDR1 is SGHAT, CDR2 FQNNGV. The DNA for the CDR3 is TGTGCCAGCAGCGTCAACTCGGTAGATCAGTTCTTC. Amino acids: CASSVNSVDQFF.

The chain uses TRBV10-2 and TRBJ2-1, with TRBD2 matching over 14 bases. The CDR3 runs to 15 residues. Germline V gene sequence: CDR1 WSHSY, CDR2 SAAADI. With 6 bases clipped from V and 6 bases from J, the junction kept 4 bases outside the gene matches. The CDR3 DNA reads TGCGCCAGCAGCCCCGGGACTAGCGGGGGCAATGAGCAGTTCTTC. Protein product: CASSPGTSGGNEQFF.

This clone appeared a single time. The genes are TRBV6-5 and TRBJ1-2; D remains unclear. From germline, CDR1 is MNHEY and CDR2 SVGAGI. This CDR3 spans 11 amino acids. V was pared by 8 bases and J by 8 bases, with 12 bases between. CDR3 residues: CASSHGVGYTF. The CDR3 DNA reads as TGTGCCAGCTCCCATGGGGTCGGCTACACCTTC.

This chain links TRBV9 with TRBJ2-1; tentative D call: TRBD1 (6 bases). The V end lost 0 bases, the J end lost 6 bases, and 10 bases lay between the germline ends. Per the germline V gene, CDR1 is SGDLS and CDR2 is YYNGEE. This CDR3 has 14 residues. CDR3 loop: CASSVENRANEQFF. The CDR3 DNA sequence: TGTGCCAGCAGCGTAGAAAACAGGGCCAATGAGCAGTTCTTC. The whole variable domain, remainder taken from reference TRBV9 and TRBJ2-1, is DSGVTQTPKHLITATGQRVTLRCSPRSGDLSVYWYQQSLDQGLQFLIQYYNGEERAKGNILERFSAQQFPDLHSELNLSSLELGDSALYFCASSVENRANEQFFGPGTRLTVL.

As DNA, the CDR3 is TGTGCCACCAGTGACCGGACTAGCACAGATACGCAGTATTTT. Translated: CATSDRTSTDTQYF. This chain joins TRBV24-1 and TRBJ2-3, with D possibly TRBD2 on 5 matching bases. This CDR3 contains 14 residues. Germline V gene lookup returns CDR1 KGHDR and CDR2 SFDVKD. Trimming took 4 bases from V and 0 from J, leaving 7 bases between them.

Only a few counts were recorded for this clone. The J gene is TRBJ2-7, the V gene TRBV18; tentatively, D is TRBD2 (5 bases). CDR3 length: 11 amino acids. Germline-derived CDR1 and CDR2 are KGHSH and LQKENI. V was pared by 6 bases and J by 6 bases, with 9 bases between. In DNA form, the CDR3 reads TGTGCCAGCTCCCCGGGGTTCGAGCAGTACTTC. Translating gives CASSPGFEQYF.

The V and J genes are TRBV19 and TRBJ2-5; 9 nucleotides agree with TRBD2. This CDR3 is built from 15 residues. CDR1 and CDR2 (germline): LNHDA, SQIVND (reference sequence). V shed 3 bases, J shed 2 bases, and the junction held 4 bases outside the gene matches. This CDR3 reads CASSIGTSLQETQYF. In DNA, the CDR3 is TGTGCCAGTAGTATTGGGACTAGCCTACAAGAGACCCAGTACTTC.

This clone was seen once. The chain joins TRBV6-5 to TRBJ2-1; no clear D gene. This CDR3 is built from 15 residues. With 6 bases removed from V and 0 bases from J, the gap between germline ends came to 12 bases. The germline CDR1 and CDR2 sequences are MNHEY and SVGAGI. Here the CDR3 DNA reads TGTGCCAGCAGGGGGTTCCCCCCCTCCTACAATGAGCAGTTCTTC. This gives the protein CASRGFPPSYNEQFF.

V is TRBV28 and J is TRBJ1-1; no reliable D call. This CDR3 contains 14 residues. Germline loops: CDR1 MDHEN, CDR2 SYDVKM. Trimming pared 4 bases from V and 1 base from J, leaving 10 bases between. CDR3 in DNA: TGTGCCAGCAGTTGGATCGGGAGGAACACTGAAGCTTTCTTT. It encodes CASSWIGRNTEAFF.

The genes are TRBV2 and TRBJ1-2, with unresolved D. The V gene's germline CDR1 is SNHLY and CDR2 FYNNEI. The CDR3 runs 15 residues. The V end was cut by 4 bases, the J end by 0 bases, with 12 bases between. The CDR3 DNA follows: TGTGCCAGCAGTGTGCAGGAACGTTCTAACTATGGCTACACCTTC. Translation: CASSVQERSNYGYTF.

The J gene is TRBJ1-1, the V gene TRBV4-1, with D perhaps TRBD1 (6 bases). Trimming removed 5 bases at V and 1 base at J, with 17 bases between. The CDR3 runs 16 residues. Germline-derived CDR1 and CDR2 are MGHRA and YSYEKL. The chain's CDR3 is CASSLGPGQPNTEAFF. Written as DNA, the CDR3 is TGCGCCAGCAGCTTGGGTCCCGGACAGCCGAACACTGAAGCTTTCTTT.